Sequencing of this T cell receptor beta chain was carried out in a study of blood T cell repertoires in COVID-19. In the study overall: Researchers got acute and convalescent COVID-19 samples from the United States, Italy and Spain. From T cells, B-cell-depleted T cells, or PBMCs came the material, which was cDNA or gDNA.

Original processing notes: Amplified reference gene primers provided the basis for estimating nucleated cell counts. Sequencing used immunoSEQ multiplex PCR; TCRdb keeps in-frame clones, though not all of them. That table is the source of V, J and clone size, and D and trimming were worked out from the DNA. The sample consists of 65,000 to 85,000 clones, around 87% of them appearing once. The CDR3 spans 15 residues. Germline-derived CDR1 and CDR2 are LNHNV and YYDKDF (reference sequence). V lost 4 bases and J 2 bases, leaving 14 bases between the germline ends. This clonotype originated in a woman younger than 35 with acute or convalescent COVID-19. The V gene is TRBV15, the J gene TRBJ1-1, with D maybe TRBD1 (6 bases). The sample was peripheral blood. The CDR3 spells CATSKDRVGNTEAFF. The CDR3 nucleotides read TGTGCCACCAGCAAGGACAGAGTAGGTAACACTGAAGCTTTCTTT. Full variable domain (remainder filled in from reference TRBV15 and TRBJ1-1): DAMVIQNPRYQVTQFGKPVTLSCSQTLNHNVMYWYQQKSSQAPKLLFHYYDKDFNNEADTPDNFQSRRPNTSFCFLDIRSPGLGDTAMYLCATSKDRVGNTEAFFGQGTRLTVV.